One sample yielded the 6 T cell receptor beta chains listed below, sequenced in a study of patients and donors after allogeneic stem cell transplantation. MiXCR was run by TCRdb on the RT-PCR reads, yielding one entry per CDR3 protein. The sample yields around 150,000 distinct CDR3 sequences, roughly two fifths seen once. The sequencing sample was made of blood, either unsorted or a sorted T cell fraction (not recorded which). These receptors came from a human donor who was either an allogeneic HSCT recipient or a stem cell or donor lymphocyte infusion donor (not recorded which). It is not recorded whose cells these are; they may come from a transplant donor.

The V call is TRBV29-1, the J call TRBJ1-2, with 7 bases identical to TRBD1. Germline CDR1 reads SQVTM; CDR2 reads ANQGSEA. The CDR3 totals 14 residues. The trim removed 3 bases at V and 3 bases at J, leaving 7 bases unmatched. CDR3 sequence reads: CSVDDRDGDYGYTF. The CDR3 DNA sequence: TGCAGCGTTGATGACAGGGACGGTGACTATGGCTACACCTTC.

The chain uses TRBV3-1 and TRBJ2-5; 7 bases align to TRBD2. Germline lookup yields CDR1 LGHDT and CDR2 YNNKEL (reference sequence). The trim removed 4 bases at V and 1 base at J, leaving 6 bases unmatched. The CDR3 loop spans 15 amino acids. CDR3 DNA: TGTGCCAGCAGCCTCGGGACTACCATCCAAGAGACCCAGTACTTC. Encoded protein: CASSLGTTIQETQYF.

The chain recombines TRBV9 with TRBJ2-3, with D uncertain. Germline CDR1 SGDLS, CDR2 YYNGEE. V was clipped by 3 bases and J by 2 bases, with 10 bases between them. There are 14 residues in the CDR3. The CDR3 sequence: CASSAEYLTDTQYF. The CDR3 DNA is TGTGCCAGCAGCGCCGAGTACCTCACAGATACGCAGTATTTT.

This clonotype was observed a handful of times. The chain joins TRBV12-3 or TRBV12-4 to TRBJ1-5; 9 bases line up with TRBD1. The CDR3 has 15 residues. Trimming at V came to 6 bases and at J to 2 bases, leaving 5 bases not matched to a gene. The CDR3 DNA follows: TGTGCCAGCAGCAGGCGGACAGGGGGCAATCAGCCCCAGCATTTT. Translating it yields CASSRRTGGNQPQHF.

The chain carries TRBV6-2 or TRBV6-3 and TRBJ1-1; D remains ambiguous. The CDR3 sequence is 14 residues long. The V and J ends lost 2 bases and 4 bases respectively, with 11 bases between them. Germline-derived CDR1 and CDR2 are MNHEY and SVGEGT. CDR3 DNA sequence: TGTGCCAGCAGTTACGAGGGCATGGGCACTGAAGCTTTCTTT. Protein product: CASSYEGMGTEAFF.

CDR3 bases: TGTGCCAGCAGTTCGGACAGGGAAAAAGCTGAAGCTTTCTTT. Its translation: CASSSDREKAEAFF. The chain employs TRBV12-3 or TRBV12-4 and TRBJ1-1; 8 bases are a match to TRBD1. The CDR3 has 14 amino acids. The ends lost 4 bases at V and 6 bases at J; junction bases unmatched: 7.